The 11 T cell receptor beta chains below were found in one sample sequenced in a study of control samples from healthy donors and cancer patients. The assay was immunoSEQ multiplex PCR, and TCRdb's table has in-frame clones only and misses some. Of 130,000 or so clones listed, 90% to 95% are singletons. Sequenced input: blood. The receptors were gathered from a man aged 35-49 years in good health.

This chain connects TRBV19 to TRBJ2-7; no reliable D call. Germline CDR1 is LNHDA and CDR2 is SQIVND (reference sequence). V lost 3 bases and J lost 2, with 11 bases in between. CDR3 length equals 14 residues. Written as DNA, the CDR3 is TGTGCCAGTAGTATTGGAGCCAGAGCCTACGAGCAGTACTTC. This encodes CASSIGARAYEQYF.

The chain is built from TRBV7-9 and TRBJ2-1, with D maybe TRBD1 (5 bases). The CDR3 is 14 amino acids. Germline lookup yields CDR1 SEHNR and CDR2 FQNEAQ (reference sequence). Trimming removed 8 bases at V and 1 base at J, with 12 bases between. The DNA of the CDR3 is TGTGCCAGCCCCCAAGACAGTTCCTACAATGAGCAGTTCTTC. It translates to CASPQDSSYNEQFF.

The rearrangement joins TRBV27 to TRBJ1-5; TRBD1 is a possible D gene (5 bases). The ends were cut back, 0 bases at V and 5 bases at J, with 14 bases in the middle. The CDR3 is made up of 16 amino acids. Germline CDR1 and CDR2: MNHEY and SMNVEV (reference sequence). The CDR3 region has the DNA TGTGCCAGCAGTTTATCGTGGCCAGGGCGGTATCAGCCCCAGCATTTT. Encoded protein: CASSLSWPGRYQPQHF.

Remarks on this clone: A read error may account for a junction end that differs from germline. The chain employs TRBV7-7 and TRBJ1-4, with unresolved D. This CDR3 is 15 amino acids long. Germline assignment: CDR1 SSHAT and CDR2 FNYEAQ (reference sequence). Written as DNA, the CDR3 is TGTGCTAGCAGCTTGGGAAGTGGAAGTAATGAAAAACTGTTTTTT. Translating it yields CASSLGSGSNEKLFF.

This chain uses TRBV5-6 with TRBJ2-1; 8 nucleotides line up with TRBD2. V gave up 5 bases and J gave up 4 bases; unmatched junction bases: 5. The CDR3 has 14 residues. CDR1 and CDR2 from the germline V gene are SGHDT and YYEEEE. This CDR3 is CASSLSGGYNEQFF. The CDR3 DNA follows: TGTGCCAGCAGTCTATCGGGGGGGTACAATGAGCAGTTCTTC.

The chain uses TRBV21-1 and TRBJ1-4; the table names TRBD1, a call not compared with the DNA. TRBV21-1 is an annotated pseudogene. The CDR3 sequence is 15 residues long. The CDR3 bases are TGTGCCAGCTCGCCGGGACAGACAACTAATGAAAAACTGTTTTTT. It is translated as CASSPGQTTNEKLFF.

The CDR3 sequence: CASRLGGQPQHF. The CDR3 nucleotides read TGTGCCAGCAGGCTAGGGGGACAGCCCCAGCATTTT. The rearrangement uses TRBV7-9 and TRBJ1-5; D is perhaps TRBD1 (6 bases). The V gene lost 6 bases and the J gene lost 7 bases, with 10 bases spanning the gap. CDR3 size: 12 residues. Germline V gene data show CDR1 as SEHNR and CDR2 as FQNEAQ (reference sequence).

This rearrangement joins TRBV6-6 to TRBJ1-1; 10 bases line up with TRBD1. The trim removed 6 bases at V and 5 bases at J, leaving 12 bases unmatched. This CDR3 has 16 residues. CDR1 and CDR2 (germline): MNHNY, SVGAGI (reference sequence). The CDR3 region has the DNA TGTGCCAGCAGGCCCCGACAGGGGGCGGTAGGGACTGAAGCTTTCTTT. Its translation is CASRPRQGAVGTEAFF.

The rearrangement uses TRBV6-1 and TRBJ2-7; 11 bases are shared with TRBD2. CDR1 is MNHNS, CDR2 SASEGT, per germline. The CDR3 consists of 17 residues. Trimming took 2 bases from V and 2 from J; bases not matched to a gene: 8. CDR3 protein: CASSEFGTSGSPYEQYF. CDR3 DNA sequence: TGTGCCAGCAGTGAATTTGGGACTAGCGGATCCCCCTACGAGCAGTACTTC.

The rearrangement joins TRBV6-5 to TRBJ1-5, with 7 bases fitting TRBD1. Per germline, CDR1 MNHEY and CDR2 SVGAGI. There are 13 residues in the CDR3. V lost 10 bases to trimming and J lost 3 bases; unmatched junction nucleotides: 6. CDR3 bases: TGTGCCACCCAGACAGGGCACAATCAGCCCCAGCATTTT. Amino acid sequence: CATQTGHNQPQHF.

The chain uses TRBV6-1 and TRBJ1-4, with 9 positions matching TRBD1. The CDR3 length is 15 residues. Germline V gives CDR1 MNHNS, CDR2 SASEGT. After removal of 1 base from V and 7 bases from J, the junction contained 4 bases not matched to a gene. The CDR3 region has the DNA TGTGCCAGCAGTGAAGGGGGGACAGGGAGTGAAAAACTGTTTTTT. The encoded protein is CASSEGGTGSEKLFF.